Below, 16 T cell receptor beta chains from the same sample are listed, as sequenced in a study of cytomegalovirus exposure and HLA in healthy donors. The study ran its PCR with 60 Vbeta and 13 Jbeta primers. This table comes from immunoSEQ multiplex PCR, and its TCRdb copy is limited to in-frame clones, with some not included. The table has 80,000 to 100,000 clones, roughly 63% seen once. Source material: PBMCs. These receptors came from a woman aged 40 to 49 in good health and CMV-seropositive.

The rearrangement uses TRBV6-1 and TRBJ2-7; TRBD2 matches at 11 bases. With 9 bases clipped from V and 2 bases from J, the junction kept 3 bases outside the gene matches. Per the germline V gene, CDR1 is MNHNS and CDR2 is SASEGT. The CDR3 runs 13 residues. Here the CDR3 DNA reads TGTGCCAGTCTAGCGGGAGGAGCCTACGAGCAGTACTTC. The encoded protein is CASLAGGAYEQYF.

The chain combines TRBV4-3 with TRBJ2-1, with D perhaps matching TRBD1 (5 bases). Germline CDR1 is LGHNA and CDR2 is YSLEER. The V end was cut by 2 bases, the J end by 8 bases, with 16 bases between. This CDR3 spans 15 amino acids. CDR3 DNA sequence: TGCGCCAGCAGCCAAAAGAAGGTGGGGCAGTATGAGCAGTTCTTC. This sequence encodes CASSQKKVGQYEQFF.

The gene calls are TRBV19 and TRBJ2-1; 11 bases are shared with TRBD2. Losses at the gene ends were 8 bases for V and 7 bases for J; bases not matched to a gene: 10. Germline V CDR1 and CDR2: LNHDA, SQIVND (reference sequence). The CDR3 runs 15 residues. The CDR3 DNA is TGTGCCAGTCGTTTGACTAGCGGGAATTGGAATGAGCAGTTCTTC. It yields the protein CASRLTSGNWNEQFF.

This chain uses TRBV14 with TRBJ1-1; D remains ambiguous. Trimming took off 5 bases at V and 7 bases at J, with 20 bases between the two ends. The CDR3 has 15 residues. The V gene's germline CDR1 is SGHDN and CDR2 FVKESK. The CDR3 reads CASSRRRASQFEAFF. The DNA of the CDR3 is TGTGCCAGCAGCAGAAGGAGGGCCAGTCAGTTTGAAGCTTTCTTT.

The CDR3 is CASSHQLREQYF. CDR3 sequence (DNA): TGCGCCAGCAGCCATCAATTGAGGGAGCAGTACTTC. The rearrangement joins TRBV4-1 to TRBJ2-7, with D unresolved. The CDR3 has 12 residues. The V gene lost 3 bases and the J gene lost 7 bases, with 10 bases spanning the gap. Germline V lookup: CDR1 MGHRA, CDR2 YSYEKL.

The chain uses TRBV5-4 and TRBJ2-7, with D tentatively TRBD2 (5 bases). Germline values: CDR1 SGHNT, CDR2 YYREEE (reference sequence). The CDR3 runs 15 residues. V lost 1 base, J lost 0 bases, and 11 bases lay in between. The CDR3 region is CASSLSGPSSYEQYF. DNA of the CDR3: TGTGCCAGCAGCTTGAGCGGACCCAGCTCCTACGAGCAGTACTTC.

The chain recombines TRBV7-9 with TRBJ1-5, with TRBD1 as a possible D gene (5 bases). There are 12 residues in the CDR3. Per the germline V gene, CDR1 is SEHNR and CDR2 is FQNEAQ (reference sequence). V was pared by 4 bases and J by 7 bases, with 8 bases between. This CDR3 reads CASSSGQQPQHF. In DNA, the CDR3 is TGTGCCAGCAGCTCAGGGCAGCAGCCCCAGCATTTT.

This rearrangement joins TRBV10-3 to TRBJ1-2; D perhaps matches TRBD1 (5 bases). Germline loops: CDR1 ENHRY, CDR2 SYGVKD. Deletions cut 2 bases from V and 7 bases from J, with 8 bases between. This CDR3 has 12 amino acids. The CDR3 DNA is TGTGCCATCAGTGAGGGACAATCTGGCTACACCTTC. Translating gives CAISEGQSGYTF.

This rearrangement joins TRBV6-6 to TRBJ2-2; 9 bases line up with TRBD2. Trimming at V came to 8 bases and at J to 4 bases, leaving 11 bases not matched to a gene. CDR3 length: 16 residues. Germline V gene lookup returns CDR1 MNHNY and CDR2 SVGAGI (reference sequence). The CDR3 protein is CASGLAGWQGTGELFF. DNA of the CDR3: TGTGCCAGCGGGCTAGCGGGATGGCAGGGCACCGGGGAGCTGTTTTTT.

This clone was counted between two and nine times. The chain is built from TRBV28 and TRBJ1-2; the match to TRBD1 covers 10 bases. The V gene's germline CDR1 is MDHEN and CDR2 SYDVKM. V dropped 4 bases and J dropped 8; count of bases not matched to a gene: 10. This CDR3 has 15 residues. CDR3 protein: CASSSPTGGKEGYTF. DNA for the CDR3: TGTGCCAGCAGTTCCCCGACAGGGGGCAAGGAAGGCTACACCTTC.

This clone showed up just a few times. In DNA, the CDR3 is TGTGCCAGTACGACTAGGGGGCTTTATGAGCAGTTCTTC. It is translated as CASTTRGLYEQFF. J is TRBJ2-1 and V is TRBV19, with TRBD1 as a possible D gene (7 bases). The CDR3 is 13 residues long. Germline CDR1 is LNHDA and CDR2 is SQIVND (reference sequence). The germline V and J ends were trimmed by 7 bases and 8 bases, with 15 bases remaining between them. Supplemented by reference TRBV19 and TRBJ2-1, the full variable domain reads DGGITQSPKYLFRKEGQNVTLSCEQNLNHDAMYWYRQDPGQGLRLIYYSQIVNDFQKGDIAEGYSVSREKKESFPLTVTSAQKNPTAFYLCASTTRGLYEQFFGPGTRLTVL.

Details on this clone: This sample includes further DNA sequences coding for the same CDR3. The rearrangement joins TRBV4-1 to TRBJ2-7; D is possibly TRBD1 (6 bases). Germline CDR1 is MGHRA and CDR2 is YSYEKL. The germline V and J ends were trimmed by 5 bases and 2 bases, with 13 bases remaining between them. This CDR3 region has 14 residues. The CDR3: CASSTNRAAYEQYF. In DNA form, the CDR3 reads TGCGCCAGCAGCACAAACAGGGCCGCCTACGAGCAGTACTTC.

This chain uses TRBV18 with TRBJ1-1, with a tentative D call TRBD1 (5 bases). Looked up from germline, CDR1 is KGHSH and CDR2 is LQKENI. CDR3 size: 15 residues. The ends were cut back, 0 bases at V and 6 bases at J, with 14 bases in the middle. The CDR3 region has the DNA TGTGCCAGCTCACCACCTTCACAGGTAGCGGCTGAAGCTTTCTTT. It specifies CASSPPSQVAAEAFF. The variable domain in full, completed from reference TRBV18 and TRBJ1-1, reads NAGVMQNPRHLVRRRGQEARLRCSPMKGHSHVYWYRQLPEEGLKFMVYLQKENIIDESGMPKERFSAEFPKEGPSILRIQQVVRGDSAAYFCASSPPSQVAAEAFFGQGTRLTVV.

This clone was found once. The rearrangement joins TRBV28 to TRBJ2-2; no firm D call. The CDR3 is made up of 16 amino acids. Germline values: CDR1 MDHEN, CDR2 SYDVKM. Trimming took off 3 bases at V and 2 bases at J, with 13 bases between the two ends. CDR3 loop: CASSFVRSLNTGELFF. CDR3 bases: TGTGCCAGCAGTTTTGTTCGGAGCTTAAACACCGGGGAGCTGTTTTTT.

This clone was detected only a few times. The chain has TRBV27 and TRBJ1-4; possible D gene TRBD1, 6 bases. Trimming removed 6 bases at V and 8 bases at J, with 19 bases between. The germline V gene encodes CDR1 MNHEY and CDR2 SMNVEV (reference sequence). The CDR3 loop spans 15 amino acids. The CDR3 reads CASREYRVRWEKLFF. The CDR3 coding sequence is TGTGCCAGCAGAGAATACAGGGTAAGGTGGGAAAAACTGTTTTTT.

The J gene is TRBJ2-1, the V gene TRBV4-2, with 14 positions matching TRBD2. Germline V lookup: CDR1 LGHNA, CDR2 YNFKEQ. The CDR3 runs 19 residues. J was trimmed by 0 bases and V by 2 bases; bases with no gene match: 6. The CDR3 region is CASSQPGLAGASSYNEQFF. DNA of the CDR3: TGTGCCAGCAGCCAACCGGGACTAGCGGGGGCCAGCTCCTACAATGAGCAGTTCTTC.